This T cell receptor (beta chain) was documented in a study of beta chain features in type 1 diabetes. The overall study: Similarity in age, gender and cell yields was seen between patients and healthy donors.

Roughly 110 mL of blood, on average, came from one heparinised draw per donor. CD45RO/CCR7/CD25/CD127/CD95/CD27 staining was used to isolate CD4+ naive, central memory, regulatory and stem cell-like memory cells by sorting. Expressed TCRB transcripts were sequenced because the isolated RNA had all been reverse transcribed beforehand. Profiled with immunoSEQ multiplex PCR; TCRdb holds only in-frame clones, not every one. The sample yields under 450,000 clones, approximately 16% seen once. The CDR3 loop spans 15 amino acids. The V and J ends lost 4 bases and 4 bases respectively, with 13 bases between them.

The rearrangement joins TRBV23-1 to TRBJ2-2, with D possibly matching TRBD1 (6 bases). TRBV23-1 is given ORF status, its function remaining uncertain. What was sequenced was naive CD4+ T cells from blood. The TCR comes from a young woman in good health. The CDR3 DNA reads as TGCGCCAGCAGTCCCGGCAGGGGAAGCACCGGGGAGCTGTTTTTT. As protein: CASSPGRGSTGELFF.